This TCR beta chain stems from a study of blood T cells in healthy people across ages (dated by TCRdb to the mid-2010s). In the study overall: In model experiments, template switching captured roughly one uniquely barcoded TCR beta cDNA molecule for every two T cells. To track age-related changes in TCR beta repertoire diversity, the study relied on deep sequencing normalized with unique cDNA molecular identifiers. The study analyzed two additional independent replicas of 1 million unique cDNA reads from the same blood draw for two donors, one aged 18 to 29 and one aged 80 or older. The donors were split into four age groups: young (average about 16 years), middle-aged (roughly 39), aged (about 62) and long-lived (82). To avoid experimental bias, donors of different ages were distributed randomly across sequencing lanes. General study outcomes and caveats: Observed TCR beta diversity per million T cells fell roughly linearly with age, and a significant reduction was already apparent by age around 36. Total diversity estimates from one million sequenced T cells were considered lower bounds and underestimates. Bulk unsorted PBMC profiling prevented conclusive comparison of naive and antigen-experienced compartments. Compared with the aged group, the long-lived group had more naive CD4+ T cells, fewer expanded clones and increased TCR diversity, a pattern suggesting age selection. Because the CMV infection status of the donors was unknown, age-related changes in expanded clonotypes may potentially have been confounded. Observed TCR beta diversity correlated strongly with the percentage of naive T cells measured by flow cytometry.

To prepare the library, 5' RACE was applied. Sequencing was performed on an Illumina HiSeq 2500. A second roughly 6 to 12 cycle PCR used a sample-barcoded 5' primer and a J-beta primer mix. Each TCR beta cDNA molecule received a unique molecular identifier from a template-switch 5' adaptor carrying 12 random nucleotides. Each sample yielded at least 3 million CDR3-containing paired-end reads. The Mint cDNA synthesis kit, primed by a TRBC-specific oligonucleotide, was used to synthesize first-strand cDNA from all RNA. After uracil-DNA glycosylase treatment, a first 18-cycle PCR used universal primers M1SS and BC2_uni_R on all cDNA. Per the source publication's procedure: Normalization of each sample was performed by random selection of 1 million high-quality reads, each carrying a distinct molecular identifier. Reads sharing molecular identifiers were discarded rather than binned into consensus sequences. MiTCR, run with a Q25 quality threshold and the strictest error-elimination algorithm, handled CDR3 identification, clonotype clustering and error correction. A nonparametric unseen species model with Euler transformation was used to estimate a lower bound on total TCR beta diversity. Starting from the raw public reads, TCRdb applied fastp trimming at Q25, assembled clones with MiXCR and retained in-frame beta chains. Rows with one shared CDR3 protein collapse into an entry with the most common genes and DNA. It is TCRdb's table, rather than the study itself, that gives the V and J calls and clone size. The sample includes about 1.4 million distinct CDR3 sequences, with around 59% observed a single time. The leading ten clones occupy 6.7% of the sample.

Worth noting for this clonotype: Its recognized antigen is unknown. The record has no base qualities; no much larger clone is one base away.

Systemically healthy Caucasian individuals from Russia, 39 in total and aged about 6 to 95 years, were included as donors. Roughly 9.5 milliliters of peripheral blood were drawn from each donor into EDTA-treated Vacutainer tubes. PBMCs were isolated by Ficoll-Paque density-gradient centrifugation, with at least 6 million obtained per sample. Total RNA was extracted from PBMCs with Trizol reagent, with at least 6 micrograms obtained per sample. The percentages of naive CD45RAhigh/CD27high T cells were determined by flow cytometry on a PBMC aliquot from every donor. The germline V gene (reference sequence) yields DFQATT for CDR1 and SNEGSKA for CDR2. Including cysteine and phenylalanine, the CDR3 has 13 amino acids. Kept here is only the CDR3 DNA, which spans 39 bases and is read in frame from base 1. V and J are truncated by 3 bases and 4 bases respectively, leaving an intervening sequence of 12 bases.

The V and J genes are TRBV20-1 and TRBJ1-2; the D gene is perhaps TRBD1, on 5 matching bases. The sample comprised blood. The sequence derives from a man in his late teens or twenties in good health. The DNA reads TGCAGTGCTAGTCCAGGGCCCACCTATGGCTACACCTTC. Its coded protein is CSASPGPTYGYTF.